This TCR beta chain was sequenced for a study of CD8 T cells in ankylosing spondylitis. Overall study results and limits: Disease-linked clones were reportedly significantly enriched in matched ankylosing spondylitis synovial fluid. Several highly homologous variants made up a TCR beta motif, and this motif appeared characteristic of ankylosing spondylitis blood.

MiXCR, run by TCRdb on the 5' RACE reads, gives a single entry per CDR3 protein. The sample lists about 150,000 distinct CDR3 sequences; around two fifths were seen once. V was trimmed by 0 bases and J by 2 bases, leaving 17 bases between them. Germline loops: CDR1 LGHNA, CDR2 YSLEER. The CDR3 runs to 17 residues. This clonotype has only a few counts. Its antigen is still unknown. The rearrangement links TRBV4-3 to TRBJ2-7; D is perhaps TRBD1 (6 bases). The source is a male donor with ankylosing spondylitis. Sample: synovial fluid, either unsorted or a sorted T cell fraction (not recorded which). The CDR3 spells CASSQDGPGATAYEQYF. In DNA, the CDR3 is TGCGCCAGCAGCCAAGATGGTCCAGGGGCTACAGCCTACGAGCAGTACTTC.